The present T cell receptor beta chain was sequenced within a study of T cells in Graves' hyperthyroidism and ophthalmopathy (dated 2019 in TCRdb). Turning to the overall study: Peripheral blood was sampled at the time of initial diagnosis, prior to any treatment. TCR V-J signatures able to tell the groups apart were searched for in a discovery cohort of 95 to 100 patients, of whom over 40 had Graves' ophthalmopathy and 55 to 60 had stable Graves' hyperthyroidism. Prospective prediction of ophthalmopathy was tested in an independent validation cohort consisting of about 20 hyperthyroidism patients and approximately 16 patients who later progressed to ophthalmopathy. For training and testing, the 80 to 100 patients in the discovery cohort were randomly divided in a 7:3 ratio. In addition, the study compared T-cell repertoires in thyroid tissue and in blood from about 6 Graves' hyperthyroidism patients. Once sampling was done, hyperthyroidism patients were given methimazole at a starting dose of 30 mg daily, whereas ophthalmopathy patients were given high-dose intravenous methylprednisolone. According to the paper, TCR Vbeta CDR3 sequencing was carried out on over 130 peripheral blood samples, which came from 40 to 45 ophthalmopathy, around 75 hyperthyroidism and 17 progressor patients. What the study reported, not specific to this receptor: In validation, the model predicted progression to ophthalmopathy with around 71% sensitivity and roughly 75% specificity, a median of 6.5 months before onset. Most expanded thyroid clonotypes (frequency above 0.001) were also detected in blood, suggesting blood repertoires may reflect thyroid immune responses. A model built on a 13 V-J signature distinguished ophthalmopathy from stable hyperthyroidism, reaching about 88% sensitivity and about 81% specificity in cross-validation and 80%/75% in testing. Sample size was not statistically predetermined, and blinding of investigators to group allocation was not performed.

Ophthalmopathy patients had moderately to severely active disease, with a Clinical Activity Score of 3 or more, a NOSPECS grade of 4 or more, and a disease duration of less than 3 months. Exclusion was applied to patients with uncontrolled infections, other autoimmune diseases, pregnancy or lactation. Diagnoses were based on clinical symptoms, serum thyroxine and TRAb, thyroid ultrasound and orbital computed tomography. PBMCs were isolated from about 9 ml of fresh peripheral blood by Ficoll-Paque density gradient centrifugation. Total RNA was extracted using Trizol reagent, and RNA quality was assessed on an Agilent 2100 Bioanalyzer. Amplification of TCR beta CDR3 regions was carried out from RNA transcripts. A first-round RT-PCR of the TCR CDR3 used the HTBI primer set with the Qiagen OneStep RT-PCR kit. Libraries were constructed in a second round of multiplex PCR, after which size selection and purification were performed. Sequencing of the libraries was done on an Illumina HiSeq2000 using paired-end 100 bp reads. The source study handled its data this way. SOAPnuke was used to process the raw data, removing reads that contained adapters or uncalled bases, had a mean Phred below 15, or lacked an exact match to the constant primer or identifier. High-quality paired reads were merged using COPE v1.2.5, and each unique nucleotide sequence was defined as a clonotype. MiTCR v1.1 was used to align clonotypes to the IMGT TRBV, TRBD and TRBJ reference segments. Analysis was restricted to V-J combinations with a frequency above 0.0001, which covered roughly 99% of repertoires. The TCS score was defined as the ratio of F50 (clonal expansion) to E x V (chaos), calculated using BLOSUM62-based TCRdist between CDR3 peptides within each V-J. Welch's t-statistics and random forest reduced roughly 500 V-J features to some 14, which were used in a naive Bayes classifier (R e1071). TCRdb reworked the public reads: Q25 trimming with fastp, MiXCR clone assembly, productive beta chains retained. Each record represents a unique CDR3 protein, reported with the most common genes and DNA among its rows. The V and J calls and clone size come from TCRdb's table, not from the authors' own analysis. The sample table shows more than 500,000 distinct CDR3 sequences, and about 16% are seen once. About 31% of the sample rests with the top ten.

Counted from cysteine to phenylalanine, this CDR3 has 16 amino acids. Of the read, only the CDR3 DNA is kept; its 48 bases are in frame from base 1. The germline V gene specifies MNHEY as CDR1 and SVGAGI as CDR2. The germline ends are 16 bases apart after V is trimmed by 2 bases and J by 2 bases. This clonotype was seen repeatedly, ten times or more. Its recognized antigen is unknown. No clone much larger than this one lies a single base away; base qualities are absent. Sequencing input: blood. Here the chain combines TRBV6-5 and TRBJ2-7, and TRBD2 may be the D gene, going by 6 matching bases. This TCR derives from a woman under 40 with Graves' ophthalmopathy. This receptor has the CDR3 CASSYRLATQAYEQYF. The bases read TGTGCCAGCAGTTACCGTCTAGCGACCCAAGCCTACGAGCAGTACTTC.